A single sample is the source of the 9 T cell receptor beta chains below, sequenced in a study of blood T cell repertoires in COVID-19. This table comes from immunoSEQ multiplex PCR, and its TCRdb copy is limited to in-frame clones, with some not included. This sample has roughly 100,000 clones, with 75% to 95% found just once. Sequenced sample: peripheral blood. These receptors were collected from a human donor in a cohort sampled during active COVID-19.

This chain uses TRBV27 with TRBJ2-7, with a weak D call TRBD1 (6 bases). The germline V and J ends were trimmed by 4 bases and 6 bases, with 25 bases remaining between them. Germline CDR1 and CDR2: MNHEY and SMNVEV (reference sequence). The CDR3 runs to 17 residues. Here the CDR3 reads CASSSLDSARGSREQYF. For the CDR3, the DNA is TGTGCCAGCAGTTCCCTGGACAGCGCGAGGGGGTCTCGCGAGCAGTACTTC.

This chain uses TRBV6-5 with TRBJ2-7; 10 nucleotides line up with TRBD1. Germline lookup yields CDR1 MNHEY and CDR2 SVGAGI. The CDR3 is 15 amino acids. V lost 7 bases to trimming and J lost 3 bases; unmatched junction nucleotides: 9. The CDR3 loop reads CASTTDGTGDYEQYF. Here the CDR3 DNA reads TGTGCCAGCACCACCGATGGGACAGGGGACTACGAGCAGTACTTC.

This clone was counted a single time. This chain links TRBV9 with TRBJ2-1; TRBD2 matches 7 bases. CDR1 SGDLS and CDR2 YYNGEE come from the germline V gene. Trimming removed 0 bases from V and 7 bases from J; junction bases left unmatched: 10. The CDR3 runs to 16 residues. Here the CDR3 DNA reads TGTGCCAGCAGCGTAGGGTTAAGCGGGATGCAAAATGAGCAGTTCTTC. This encodes CASSVGLSGMQNEQFF. Looking up the rest from reference TRBV9 and TRBJ2-1 gives the full variable domain: DSGVTQTPKHLITATGQRVTLRCSPRSGDLSVYWYQQSLDQGLQFLIQYYNGEERAKGNILERFSAQQFPDLHSELNLSSLELGDSALYFCASSVGLSGMQNEQFFGPGTRLTVL.

There are a few counts of this clone. Other DNA sequences in this sample translate to the same CDR3. The chain recombines TRBV6-2 or TRBV6-3 with TRBJ1-5, with TRBD1 matching over 7 bases. This CDR3 contains 14 residues. Trimming cost V 0 bases and J 6 bases; bases outside gene matches: 2. The germline CDR1 and CDR2 sequences are MNHEY and SVGEGT. The CDR3: CASSYSGGVQPQHF. The CDR3 DNA is TGTGCCAGCAGTTACTCAGGGGGCGTTCAGCCCCAGCATTTT.

A single count supports this clone. The chain carries TRBV30 and TRBJ2-1, with 10 positions matching TRBD2. This CDR3 region has 14 residues. Germline trimming cut 7 bases from V and 10 bases from J; bases unmatched to any gene: 13. CDR1 and CDR2 from the germline V gene are GTSNPN and SVGIG (reference sequence). The CDR3 region has the DNA TGTGCCTCCGACCCGAGTAGCGGGGGGAACGAGCAGTTCTTC. Residues: CASDPSSGGNEQFF.

The V and J genes are TRBV7-8 and TRBJ2-3; D gene uncertain. Germline CDR1 is SGHVS and CDR2 is FQNEAQ. The CDR3 runs to 17 residues. Trimming removed 0 bases at V and 2 bases at J, with 15 bases between. Here the CDR3 DNA reads TGTGCCAGCAGCTTAGCCTCGGTGGCTGACTTCACAGATACGCAGTATTTT. Residues: CASSLASVADFTDTQYF.

The J gene is TRBJ1-1, the V gene TRBV27, with D possibly matching TRBD1 (6 bases). V lost 6 bases, J lost 4 bases, and 15 bases lay in between. This CDR3 contains 14 residues. Germline V CDR1 and CDR2: MNHEY, SMNVEV (reference sequence). The CDR3 spells CASRPQGMGTEAFF. The CDR3 DNA is TGTGCCAGCAGACCACAGGGAATGGGCACTGAAGCTTTCTTT.

V usage is TRBV5-6 and J usage is TRBJ2-7; 11 bases fit TRBD1. This CDR3 comprises 14 residues. The germline CDR1 and CDR2 sequences are SGHDT and YYEEEE. The V and J ends lost 2 bases and 4 bases, in that order; junction bases with no gene match: 2. The chain's CDR3 is CASSLGQGAYEQYF. The DNA for the CDR3 is TGTGCCAGCAGCTTAGGACAGGGGGCATACGAGCAGTACTTC.

The J gene is TRBJ1-6, the V gene TRBV19; unclear D gene. This CDR3 is built from 16 residues. The germline gives CDR1 LNHDA, CDR2 SQIVND (reference sequence). V was trimmed by 3 bases and J by 9 bases, leaving 18 bases between them. Written as DNA, the CDR3 is TGTGCCAGTAGTATTTCCGCGCAACCGGGGAGTTCACCCCTCCACTTT. It encodes CASSISAQPGSSPLHF.